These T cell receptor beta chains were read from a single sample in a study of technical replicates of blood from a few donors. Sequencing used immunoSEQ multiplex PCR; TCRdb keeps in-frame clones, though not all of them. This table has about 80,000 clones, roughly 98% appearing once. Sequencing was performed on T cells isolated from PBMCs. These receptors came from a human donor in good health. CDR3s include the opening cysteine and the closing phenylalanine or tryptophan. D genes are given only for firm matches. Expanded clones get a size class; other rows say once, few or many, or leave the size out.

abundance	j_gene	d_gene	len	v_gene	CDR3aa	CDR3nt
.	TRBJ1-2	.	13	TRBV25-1	CASSATENYGYTF	TGTGCCAGCAGTGCCACAGAAAACTATGGCTACACCTTC
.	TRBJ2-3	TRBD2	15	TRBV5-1	CASMGLAGGGDTQYF	TGCGCCAGCATGGGACTAGCGGGGGGAGGTGATACGCAGTATTTT
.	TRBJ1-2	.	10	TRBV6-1	CASGQGGYTF	TGTGCCAGCGGGCAGGGTGGCTACACCTTC
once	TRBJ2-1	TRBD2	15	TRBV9	CASSLLAGFANEQFF	TGTGCCAGCAGTCTTCTAGCGGGATTTGCCAATGAGCAGTTCTTC
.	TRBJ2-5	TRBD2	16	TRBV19	CASRLKGGLAGGTQYF	TGTGCCAGCCGATTAAAGGGGGGACTAGCGGGAGGTACCCAGTACTTC
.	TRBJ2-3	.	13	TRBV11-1	CASSLSGRDTQYF	TGTGCCAGCAGCTTGAGCGGGCGAGATACGCAGTATTTT
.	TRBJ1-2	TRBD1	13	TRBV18	CASSRPGGDGYTF	TGTGCCAGCTCCAGGCCAGGGGGTGATGGCTACACCTTC
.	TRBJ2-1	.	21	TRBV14	CASSLGGGRRTNLQTYNEQFF	TGTGCCAGCAGCCTCGGTGGGGGAAGACGGACTAACCTACAAACCTACAATGAGCAGTTCTTC
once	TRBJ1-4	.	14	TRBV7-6	CASSLREDNEKLFF	TGTGCCAGCAGCTTAAGAGAGGATAATGAAAAACTGTTTTTT
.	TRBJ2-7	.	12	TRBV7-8	CASSLFSRSLYF	TGTGCCAGCAGCTTATTTTCCCGGAGTCTGTACTTC
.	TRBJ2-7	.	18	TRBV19	CASSIDPAAGFSSYEQYF	TGTGCCAGTAGTATAGATCCGGCCGCGGGCTTCAGCTCCTACGAGCAGTACTTC
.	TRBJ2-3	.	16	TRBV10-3	CAISEGGRGPTDTQYF	TGTGCCATCAGTGAGGGAGGCCGGGGTCCCACAGATACGCAGTATTTT
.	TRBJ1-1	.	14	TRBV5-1	CASSLYQGSTEAFF	TGCGCCAGCAGCTTGTATCAGGGAAGCACTGAAGCTTTCTTT
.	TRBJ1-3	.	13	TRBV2	CASIGVSGNTIYF	TGTGCCAGCATAGGAGTGTCTGGAAACACCATATATTTT
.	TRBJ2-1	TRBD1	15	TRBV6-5	CASSTVGTVYNEQFF	TGTGCCAGCAGTACCGTCGGGACAGTCTACAATGAGCAGTTCTTC
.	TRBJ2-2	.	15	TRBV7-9	CASSLVPTSNGELFF	TGTGCCAGCAGCTTAGTACCGACTAGTAACGGGGAGCTGTTTTTT
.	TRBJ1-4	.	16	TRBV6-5	CASSYSFRGHNEKLFF	TGTGCCAGCAGTTACTCGTTCAGGGGCCACAATGAAAAACTGTTTTTT
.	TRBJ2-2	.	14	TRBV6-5	CASSPTGNTGELFF	TGTGCCAGCAGTCCGACAGGCAACACCGGGGAGCTGTTTTTT
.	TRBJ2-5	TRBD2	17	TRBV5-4	CASSRWTSGGLQETQYF	TGTGCCAGCAGCCGATGGACTAGCGGGGGGCTCCAAGAGACCCAGTACTTC
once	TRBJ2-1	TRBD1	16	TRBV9	CASSNTGGANYNEQFF	TGTGCCAGCAGCAACACAGGGGGCGCGAACTACAATGAGCAGTTCTTC
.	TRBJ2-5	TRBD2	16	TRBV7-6	CASSPILASGGETQYF	TGTGCCAGCAGCCCCATATTGGCTAGCGGGGGAGAGACCCAGTACTTC
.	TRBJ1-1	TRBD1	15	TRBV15	CATSRATTGDAEAFF	TGTGCCACCAGCAGAGCGACGACAGGGGACGCTGAAGCTTTCTTT
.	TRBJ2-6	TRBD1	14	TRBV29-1	CSATGGSGANVLTF	TGCAGCGCCACAGGGGGTTCTGGGGCCAACGTCCTGACTTTC
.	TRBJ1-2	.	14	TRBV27	CASSFRSQGLSYTF	TGTGCCAGCAGTTTCCGTAGCCAGGGGCTTAGCTACACCTTC
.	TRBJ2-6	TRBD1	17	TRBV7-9	CASSMWTGESGANVLTF	TGTGCCAGCAGCATGTGGACAGGAGAATCTGGGGCCAACGTCCTGACTTTC
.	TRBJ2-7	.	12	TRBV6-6	CASSRSSYEQYF	TGTGCCAGCAGCCGCAGCTCCTACGAGCAGTACTTC
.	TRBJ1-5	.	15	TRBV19	CASSPKDSFNQPQHF	TGTGCCAGTAGTCCTAAAGACAGTTTCAATCAGCCCCAGCATTTT
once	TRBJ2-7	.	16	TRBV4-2	CASSQDRGTSAYEQYF	TGTGCCAGCAGCCAAGATAGGGGGACGTCCGCCTACGAGCAGTACTTC
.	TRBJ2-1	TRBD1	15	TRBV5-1	CASSPTGGSYNEQFF	TGCGCCAGCAGCCCGACAGGGGGCTCCTACAATGAGCAGTTCTTC
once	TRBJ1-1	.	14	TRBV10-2	CASTQGRANTEAFF	TGCGCCAGCACCCAAGGGCGGGCGAACACTGAAGCTTTCTTT
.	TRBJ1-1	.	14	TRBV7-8	CASRKSRLNTEAFF	TGTGCCAGCAGAAAGAGCAGGCTGAACACTGAAGCTTTCTTT